Listed here is a single T cell receptor beta chain. Its antigen is unknown. This CDR3 contains 12 residues. Trimming cost V 7 bases and J 10 bases; bases outside gene matches: 10. In germline, CDR1 is DFQATT, CDR2 SNEGSKA (reference sequence). This sample stems from a study of CD8 T cells in Susac syndrome. Broader study findings: By the study's own acknowledgment, its TCR sequencing and HLA analysis included relatively few individuals.

TCR beta from blood CD8+ and CD4+ T cells was sequenced. TEMRA cells were FACS-enriched and CD8+ and CD4+ T cells negatively isolated. With random hexamers, reverse transcription was performed on about 0.5 to 1 ug of RNA. Across 54 Vbeta and 13 Jbeta, immunoSEQ multiplex PCR amplified TCR beta CDR3. MiXCR was run by TCRdb on the immunoSEQ multiplex PCR reads, yielding one entry per CDR3 protein. The table shows about 140,000 distinct CDR3 sequences, with 90% to 95% occurring only once. Specimen: CD8+ T cells from PBMCs. This TCR was sampled from a human donor in good health. The rearrangement uses TRBV20-1 and TRBJ2-1, with TRBD1 identical over 7 bases. The CDR3 here is CSVPPGGSEQFF. For the CDR3, the DNA is TGCAGTGTTCCTCCAGGGGGTTCGGAGCAGTTCTTC.